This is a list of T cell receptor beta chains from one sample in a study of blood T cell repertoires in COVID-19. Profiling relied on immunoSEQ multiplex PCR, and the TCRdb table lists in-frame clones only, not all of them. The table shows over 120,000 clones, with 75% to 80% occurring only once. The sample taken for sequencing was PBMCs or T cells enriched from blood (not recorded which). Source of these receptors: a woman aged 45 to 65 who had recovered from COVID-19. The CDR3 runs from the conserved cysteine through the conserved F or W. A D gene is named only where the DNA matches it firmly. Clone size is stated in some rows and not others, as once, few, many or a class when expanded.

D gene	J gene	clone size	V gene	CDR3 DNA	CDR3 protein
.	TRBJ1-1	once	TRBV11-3	TGTGCCAGCACCACAAGGAGTGAAGCTTTCTTT	CASTTRSEAFF
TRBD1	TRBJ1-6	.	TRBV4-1	TGCGCCAGCAGCCAAGATCAGGGGGCGGCATCGAGCTCCTATAATTCACCCCTCCACTTT	CASSQDQGAASSSYNSPLHF
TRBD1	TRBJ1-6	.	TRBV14	TGTGCCAGCAGCCAAGAGACAGGGCTTCTCCTCCACTTT	CASSQETGLLLHF
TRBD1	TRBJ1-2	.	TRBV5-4	TGTGCCAGCAGCGGGGGGACAGGGCGCGGCTACACCTTC	CASSGGTGRGYTF
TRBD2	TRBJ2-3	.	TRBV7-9	TGTGCCGCCTGGGCTAGCGGGGGCGGAGATACGCAGTATTTT	CAAWASGGGDTQYF
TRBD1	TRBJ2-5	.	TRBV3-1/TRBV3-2	TGTGCCAGCAGCGGCGCTCGGGACAGGGGTCAAGAGACCCAGTACTTC	CASSGARDRGQETQYF
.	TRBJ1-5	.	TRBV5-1	TGCGCCAGCAGCTTGTCCGAGACGGGTCAGCCCCAGCATTTT	CASSLSETGQPQHF
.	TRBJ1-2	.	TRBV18	TGTGCCAGCTCACCGATAGGGGAAGACTATGGCTACACCTTC	CASSPIGEDYGYTF
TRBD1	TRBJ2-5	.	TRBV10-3	TGTGCCATCAGAGGGACAGGGGGCCAAGAGACCCAGTACTTC	CAIRGTGGQETQYF
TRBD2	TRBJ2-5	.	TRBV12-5	TGTGCTAGTGGCTCCGGGACTAGCGGGAGCGGTGAGACCCAGTACTTC	CASGSGTSGSGETQYF
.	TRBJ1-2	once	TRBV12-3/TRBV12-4	TGTGCCAGCAGCCGCAACTTGTACTATGGCTACACCTTC	CASSRNLYYGYTF
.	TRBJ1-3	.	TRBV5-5	TGTGCCAGCAGCCGATCGACAGAGTCTTTCTCCATATATTTT	CASSRSTESFSIYF
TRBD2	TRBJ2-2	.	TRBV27	TGTGCCGTGGAGACTAGCGCCGGGGAGCTGTTTTTT	CAVETSAGELFF
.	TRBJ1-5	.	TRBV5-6	TGTGCCAGCAGCTTGGGAGGCTCCGGCTTTAATCAGCCCCAGCATTTT	CASSLGGSGFNQPQHF
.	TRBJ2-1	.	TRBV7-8	TGTGCCAGCAGCTTATCCCAGTACAATGAGCAGTTCTTC	CASSLSQYNEQFF
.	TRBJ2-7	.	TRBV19	TGTGCCAGTAGTAAAACGGGACTGCCCTACGAGCAGTACTTC	CASSKTGLPYEQYF
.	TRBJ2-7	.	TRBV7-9	TGTGCCAGCAGCTCACACGGACTACCCTACGAGCAGTACTTC	CASSSHGLPYEQYF
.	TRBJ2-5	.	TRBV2	TGTGCCAGCGGATCTAGAGCGGGAGAGACCCAGTACTTC	CASGSRAGETQYF
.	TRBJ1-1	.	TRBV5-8	TGTGCCAGCAGCTGGGAGGCGGACCGTGAAGCTTTCTTT	CASSWEADREAFF
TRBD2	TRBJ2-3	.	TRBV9	TGTGCCAGCAGCGTAGTTGGTAGCGGGGGGGCAGATACGCAGTATTTT	CASSVVGSGGADTQYF
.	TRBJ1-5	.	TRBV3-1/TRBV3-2	TGTGCCAGCAGCCAAGCCCCCGATCAGCCCCAGCATTTT	CASSQAPDQPQHF
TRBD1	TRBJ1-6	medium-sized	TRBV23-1	TGCGCCAGCAGTCATAGGAAAGGACAGGCGGATAATTCACCCCTCCACTTT	CASSHRKGQADNSPLHF
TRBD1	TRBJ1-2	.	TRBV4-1	TGCGCCAGCAGCCAGATAACGGGACAGGGGGCTTATGGCTACACCTTC	CASSQITGQGAYGYTF